This is a list of T cell receptor beta chains from one sample in a study of blood T cell repertoires in COVID-19. The assay was immunoSEQ multiplex PCR, and TCRdb's table has in-frame clones only and misses some. The table includes tens of thousands of clones, about 88% detected once. The sequenced sample consisted of peripheral blood. The receptors were sampled from an elderly woman with active COVID-19. Each CDR3 is given with its conserved first and last residue. The order of the fields is CDR3 protein, CDR3 DNA, D gene, V gene, J gene, clone size. The D gene is left open where the match is weak. Not every row has a clone size; where given, it reads once, few, many or a size class.

CDR3aa: CASSPLIYEQFF
CDR3nt: TGTGCCAGCTCACCACTTATTTATGAGCAGTTCTTC
d_gene: .
v_gene: TRBV18
j_gene: TRBJ2-1
abundance: .

CDR3aa: CASSQGASGQMDYNEQFF
CDR3nt: TGTGCCAGCAGCCAAGGGGCTAGCGGGCAAATGGATTACAATGAGCAGTTCTTC
d_gene: TRBD2
v_gene: TRBV3-1/TRBV3-2
j_gene: TRBJ2-1
abundance: once

CDR3aa: CASRDTGGRRTEAFF
CDR3nt: TGTGCCAGTAGAGACACAGGGGGTCGACGGACTGAAGCTTTCTTT
d_gene: TRBD1
v_gene: TRBV19
j_gene: TRBJ1-1
abundance: .

CDR3aa: CTSSPRLAGPSSSYNEQFF
CDR3nt: TGCACCAGCAGCCCGAGGTTAGCGGGACCGTCGAGCTCCTACAATGAGCAGTTCTTC
d_gene: .
v_gene: TRBV1
j_gene: TRBJ2-1
abundance: .

CDR3aa: CASSFVIETQYF
CDR3nt: TGTGCCAGCAGTTTTGTCATAGAGACCCAGTACTTC
d_gene: .
v_gene: TRBV2
j_gene: TRBJ2-5
abundance: .

CDR3aa: CASTRGETQYF
CDR3nt: TGTGCCAGCACCAGAGGGGAGACCCAGTACTTC
d_gene: .
v_gene: TRBV27
j_gene: TRBJ2-5
abundance: .

CDR3aa: CSGKREGRGDEQFF
CDR3nt: TGCAGCGGGAAGCGGGAGGGCCGGGGCGATGAGCAGTTCTTC
d_gene: TRBD2
v_gene: TRBV29-1
j_gene: TRBJ2-1
abundance: .

CDR3aa: CASSVDTASDTQYF
CDR3nt: TGTGCCAGCAGCGTGGACACGGCATCAGATACGCAGTATTTT
d_gene: .
v_gene: TRBV9
j_gene: TRBJ2-3
abundance: .

CDR3aa: CSSSDSAETQYF
CDR3nt: TGCAGCTCATCTGACTCGGCCGAGACCCAGTACTTC
d_gene: .
v_gene: TRBV29-1
j_gene: TRBJ2-5
abundance: few

CDR3aa: CASSLVQGAVDNEKLFF
CDR3nt: TGTGCCAGCAGCTTAGTACAGGGAGCAGTTGATAATGAAAAACTGTTTTTT
d_gene: .
v_gene: TRBV7-9
j_gene: TRBJ1-4
abundance: .

CDR3aa: CSVEDFPQGLQSYGYTF
CDR3nt: TGCAGCGTTGAAGATTTTCCGCAGGGGCTTCAGTCGTATGGCTACACCTTC
d_gene: .
v_gene: TRBV29-1
j_gene: TRBJ1-2
abundance: .

CDR3aa: CSATSLEEQYF
CDR3nt: TGCAGTGCCACCAGTTTGGAGGAGCAGTACTTC
d_gene: .
v_gene: TRBV20-1
j_gene: TRBJ2-7
abundance: .

CDR3aa: CASSLSGRVPYEQYF
CDR3nt: TGCGCCAGCAGCCTTAGCGGGAGGGTTCCCTACGAGCAGTACTTC
d_gene: TRBD2
v_gene: TRBV5-1
j_gene: TRBJ2-7
abundance: .

CDR3aa: CASSLGLAGVNEQFF
CDR3nt: TGCGCCAGCAGCTTGGGACTAGCGGGAGTAAATGAGCAGTTCTTC
d_gene: TRBD2
v_gene: TRBV4-3
j_gene: TRBJ2-1
abundance: once

CDR3aa: CASSPWASGPYEQYF
CDR3nt: TGTGCCAGCTCACCTTGGGCTAGCGGTCCCTACGAGCAGTACTTC
d_gene: TRBD2
v_gene: TRBV18
j_gene: TRBJ2-7
abundance: .

CDR3aa: CASSQDWGASGRPEGYQETQYF
CDR3nt: TGCGCCAGCAGCCAAGATTGGGGGGCGAGCGGGAGGCCGGAGGGGTACCAAGAGACCCAGTACTTC
d_gene: TRBD2
v_gene: TRBV4-3
j_gene: TRBJ2-5
abundance: .

CDR3aa: CASSSAGLTNTEAFF
CDR3nt: TGTGCCAGCAGTTCAGCGGGACTCACGAACACTGAAGCTTTCTTT
d_gene: .
v_gene: TRBV28
j_gene: TRBJ1-1
abundance: .